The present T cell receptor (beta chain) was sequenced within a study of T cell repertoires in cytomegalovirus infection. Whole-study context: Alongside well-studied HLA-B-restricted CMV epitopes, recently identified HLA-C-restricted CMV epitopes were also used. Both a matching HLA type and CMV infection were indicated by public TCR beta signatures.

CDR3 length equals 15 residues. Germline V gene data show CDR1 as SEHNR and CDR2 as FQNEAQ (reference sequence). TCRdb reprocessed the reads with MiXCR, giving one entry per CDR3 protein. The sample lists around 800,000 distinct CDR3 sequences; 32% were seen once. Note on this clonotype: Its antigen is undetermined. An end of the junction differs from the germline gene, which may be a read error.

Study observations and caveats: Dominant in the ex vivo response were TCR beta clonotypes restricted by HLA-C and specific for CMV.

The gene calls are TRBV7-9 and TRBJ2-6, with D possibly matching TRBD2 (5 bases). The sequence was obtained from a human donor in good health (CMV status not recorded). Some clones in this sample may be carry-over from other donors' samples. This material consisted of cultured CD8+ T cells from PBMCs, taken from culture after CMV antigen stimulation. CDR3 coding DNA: TGTGCCGGCAGCCCCTCGGGGTCTGGGGCCAACGTCCTGACTTTC. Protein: CAGSPSGSGANVLTF. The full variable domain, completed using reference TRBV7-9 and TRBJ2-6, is DTGVSQNPRHKITKRGQNVTFRCDPISEHNRLYWYRQTLGQGPEFLTYFQNEAQLEKSRLLSDRFSAERPKGSFSTLEIQRTEQGDSAMYLCAGSPSGSGANVLTFGAGSRLTVL.